These 13 T cell receptor beta chains originate from one sample sequenced in a study of beta chain features in type 1 diabetes. General study results and limits: In all four CD4+ subsets, TCRB CDR3 length was significantly, moderately reduced in type 1 diabetes.

Sequencing targeted expressed TCRB transcripts, as all isolated RNA had been reverse transcribed. Assay: immunoSEQ multiplex PCR; the TCRdb copy retains only in-frame clones and omits some. The data hold roughly 350,000 clones, with around 9.6% observed a single time. These receptors are not linked to any known antigen. The sample was central memory CD4+ T cells from blood. The receptors were gathered from a man aged 25-45 years with type 1 diabetes.

The rearrangement uses TRBV7-2 and TRBJ2-7; 8 bases line up with TRBD1. Germline V CDR1 and CDR2: SGHTA, FQGNSA. Trimming at V came to 4 bases and at J to 6 bases, leaving 2 bases not matched to a gene. This CDR3 comprises 12 residues. The CDR3 nucleotides read TGTGCCAGCAGCTCACAGGGGGGCGAGCAGTACTTC. It specifies CASSSQGGEQYF.

This clone was seen more than once but under ten times. In DNA form, the CDR3 reads TGTGCCATCAGTGAGTCGACTGCTAATCTAGCCAAAAACATTCAGTACTTC. Its protein is CAISESTANLAKNIQYF. The chain has TRBV10-3 and TRBJ2-4, with no clear D. Deletions cut 0 bases from V and 0 bases from J, with 12 bases between. The CDR3 runs 17 residues. Germline V gene lookup returns CDR1 ENHRY and CDR2 SYGVKD.

This clone has only a few counts. The chain recombines TRBV5-1 with TRBJ2-1, with TRBD2 matching 14 bases. Trimming removed 4 bases from V and 7 bases from J; junction bases left unmatched: 4. The CDR3 is 15 amino acids. In germline, CDR1 is SGHRS, CDR2 YFSETQ. The CDR3 sequence is CASSGTSGSMNEQFF. In DNA, the CDR3 is TGCGCCAGCAGCGGGACTAGCGGGAGTATGAATGAGCAGTTCTTC.

The gene calls are TRBV28 and TRBJ1-4, with D unresolved. Germline CDR1 MDHEN, CDR2 SYDVKM. V was shortened by 5 bases and J by 0 bases, with 7 bases between the two germline ends. CDR3 length equals 14 residues. This CDR3 is CASSRRATNEKLFF. CDR3 DNA: TGTGCCAGCAGTCGGCGTGCAACTAATGAAAAACTGTTTTTT.

The table lists this clone with many counts. This chain uses TRBV18 with TRBJ2-5, with a possible D match to TRBD2 (5 bases). Germline-derived CDR1 and CDR2 are KGHSH and LQKENI. This CDR3 comprises 14 residues. V gave up 3 bases and J gave up 2 bases, with 10 bases separating them. CDR3 residues: CASSPRSGQETQYF. The CDR3 nucleotides read TGTGCCAGCTCACCCCGATCGGGACAAGAGACCCAGTACTTC.

The rearrangement links TRBV28 to TRBJ2-5; TRBD1 matches 11 bases. CDR3 size: 16 residues. Germline V lookup: CDR1 MDHEN, CDR2 SYDVKM. V lost 5 bases and J lost 3; bases outside the gene matches: 8. The CDR3 bases are TGTGCCAGCAGTCCAATCGGGGACAGGGGGAAAGAGACCCAGTACTTC. It specifies CASSPIGDRGKETQYF.

The chain combines TRBV19 with TRBJ2-3; 16 nucleotides line up with TRBD2. J was trimmed by 1 base and V by 5 bases; bases with no gene match: 12. The CDR3 is 20 residues long. The germline gives CDR1 LNHDA, CDR2 SQIVND (reference sequence). The CDR3 DNA follows: TGTGCCAGTAGTTCCGGGACTAGCGGGAGGGCCACTTGGGGCACAGATACGCAGTATTTT. It specifies CASSSGTSGRATWGTDTQYF.

The V gene is TRBV7-9, the J gene TRBJ2-3; 13 nucleotides line up with TRBD2. The CDR3 covers 15 residues. V trimming: 4 bases; J trimming: 4 bases; junction bases outside the gene matches: 2. The germline V gene has CDR1 SEHNR and CDR2 FQNEAQ (reference sequence). This CDR3 reads CASSSGLAGADTQYF. CDR3 bases: TGTGCCAGCAGCTCCGGACTAGCGGGAGCAGATACGCAGTATTTT. Full variable domain (rest looked up from reference TRBV7-9 and TRBJ2-3): DTGVSQNPRHKITKRGQNVTFRCDPISEHNRLYWYRQTLGQGPEFLTYFQNEAQLEKSRLLSDRFSAERPKGSFSTLEIQRTEQGDSAMYLCASSSGLAGADTQYFGPGTRLTVL.

This clone was recorded many times. The V and J genes are TRBV10-3 and TRBJ2-1, with 7 bases aligning to TRBD1. Germline V gene data show CDR1 as ENHRY and CDR2 as SYGVKD. V trimming: 2 bases; J trimming: 7 bases; junction bases outside the gene matches: 5. CDR3 length: 14 residues. Written as DNA, the CDR3 is TGTGCCATCAGTGAGCATGGGACAGAGAATGAGCAGTTCTTC. Translation: CAISEHGTENEQFF.

The chain is built from TRBV28 and TRBJ2-7, with D unclear. The CDR3 sequence is 14 residues long. Germline CDR1 MDHEN, CDR2 SYDVKM. V was clipped by 2 bases and J by 0 bases, with 8 bases between them. The CDR3, as DNA: TGTGCCAGCAGTTTAGGCGGTGGCTCCTACGAGCAGTACTTC. Translated: CASSLGGGSYEQYF. The whole variable domain, remainder taken from reference TRBV28 and TRBJ2-7, is DVKVTQSSRYLVKRTGEKVFLECVQDMDHENMFWYRQDPGLGLRLIYFSYDVKMKEKGDIPEGYSVSREKKERFSLILESASTNQTSMYLCASSLGGGSYEQYFGPGTRLTVT.

This chain connects TRBV6-4 to TRBJ2-2, with D possibly matching TRBD2 (7 bases). CDR3 length: 14 residues. CDR1 and CDR2 from the germline V gene are MRHNA and SNTAGT. Deletions cut 5 bases from V and 5 bases from J, with 12 bases between. The CDR3 coding sequence is TGTGCCAGCAGTCGGGGGGCCGGAACCGGGGAGCTGTTTTTT. Translating gives CASSRGAGTGELFF.

Comments on this clone: Different DNA sequences within this sample yield the same CDR3. This rearrangement joins TRBV19 to TRBJ2-7, with D uncertain. Germline lookup yields CDR1 LNHDA and CDR2 SQIVND (reference sequence). The V gene lost 3 bases and the J gene lost 4 bases, with 7 bases spanning the gap. The CDR3 is 12 residues long. The CDR3: CASSILGYEQYF. The CDR3 DNA is TGTGCCAGTAGTATCCTGGGGTACGAGCAGTACTTC.

V is TRBV28 and J is TRBJ1-2; 7 bases fit TRBD1. The germline V gene encodes CDR1 MDHEN and CDR2 SYDVKM. With 2 bases clipped from V and 4 bases from J, the junction kept 4 bases outside the gene matches. CDR3 length: 14 residues. As DNA, the CDR3 is TGTGCCAGCAGTTTACCGGGACAGTCCTATGGCTACACCTTC. As protein: CASSLPGQSYGYTF.